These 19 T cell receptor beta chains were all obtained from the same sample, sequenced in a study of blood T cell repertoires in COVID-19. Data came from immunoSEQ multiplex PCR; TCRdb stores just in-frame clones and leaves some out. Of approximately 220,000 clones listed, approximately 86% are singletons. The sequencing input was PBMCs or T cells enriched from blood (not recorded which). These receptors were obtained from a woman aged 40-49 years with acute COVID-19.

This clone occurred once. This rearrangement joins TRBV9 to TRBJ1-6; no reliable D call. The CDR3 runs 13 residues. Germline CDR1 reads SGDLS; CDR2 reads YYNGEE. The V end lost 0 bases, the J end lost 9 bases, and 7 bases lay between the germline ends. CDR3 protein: CASSVVDVSPLHF. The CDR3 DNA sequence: TGTGCCAGCAGCGTAGTAGATGTTTCACCCCTCCACTTT.

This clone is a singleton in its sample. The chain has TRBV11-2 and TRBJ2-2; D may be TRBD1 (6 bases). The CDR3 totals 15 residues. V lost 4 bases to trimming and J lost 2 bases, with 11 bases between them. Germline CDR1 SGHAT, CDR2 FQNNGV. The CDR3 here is CASSWTAANTGELFF. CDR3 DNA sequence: TGTGCCAGCAGCTGGACAGCCGCCAACACCGGGGAGCTGTTTTTT.

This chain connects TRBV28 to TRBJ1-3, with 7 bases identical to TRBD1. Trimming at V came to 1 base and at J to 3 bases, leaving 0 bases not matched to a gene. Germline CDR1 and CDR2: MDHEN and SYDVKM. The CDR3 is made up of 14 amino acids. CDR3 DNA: TGTGCCAGCAGTTTATACAGGGGTGGAAACACCATATATTTT. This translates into CASSLYRGGNTIYF.

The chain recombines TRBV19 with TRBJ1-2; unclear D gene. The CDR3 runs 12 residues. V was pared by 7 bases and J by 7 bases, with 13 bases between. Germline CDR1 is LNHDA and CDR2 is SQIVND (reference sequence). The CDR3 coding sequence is TGTGCCAGTACCCCGGGGTGGGGTGGCTACACCTTC. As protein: CASTPGWGGYTF.

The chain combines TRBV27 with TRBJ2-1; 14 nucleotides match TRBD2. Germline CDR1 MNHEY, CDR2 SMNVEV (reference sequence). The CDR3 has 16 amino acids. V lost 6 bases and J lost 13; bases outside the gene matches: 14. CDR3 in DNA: TGTGCCAGCAGCCTCGGCGGGACTAGCGGGAGAGTGGGACAGTTCTTC. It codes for CASSLGGTSGRVGQFF.

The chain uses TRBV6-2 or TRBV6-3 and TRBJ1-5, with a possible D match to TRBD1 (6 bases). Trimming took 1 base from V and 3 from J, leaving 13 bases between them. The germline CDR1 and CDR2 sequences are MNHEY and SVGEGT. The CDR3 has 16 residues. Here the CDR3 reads CASSYWGTRDNQPQHF. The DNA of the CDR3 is TGTGCCAGCAGTTACTGGGGGACAAGGGACAATCAGCCCCAGCATTTT.

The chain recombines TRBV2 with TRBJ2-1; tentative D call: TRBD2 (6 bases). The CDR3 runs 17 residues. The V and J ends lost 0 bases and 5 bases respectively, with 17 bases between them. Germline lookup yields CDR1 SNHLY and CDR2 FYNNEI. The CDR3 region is CASSEALGGMNHNEQFF. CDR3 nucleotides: TGTGCCAGCAGTGAAGCCCTCGGGGGTATGAATCACAATGAGCAGTTCTTC.

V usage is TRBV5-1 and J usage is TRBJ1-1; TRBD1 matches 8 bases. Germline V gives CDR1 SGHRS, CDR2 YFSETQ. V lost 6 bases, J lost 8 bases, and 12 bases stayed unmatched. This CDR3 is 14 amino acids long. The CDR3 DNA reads TGCGCCAGCACCCGAGGGGACAGGCAATTCGAAGCTTTCTTT. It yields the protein CASTRGDRQFEAFF.

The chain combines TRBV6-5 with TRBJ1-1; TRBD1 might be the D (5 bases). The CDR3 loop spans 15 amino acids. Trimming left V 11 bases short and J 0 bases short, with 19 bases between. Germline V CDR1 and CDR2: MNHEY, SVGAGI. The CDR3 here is CASGHGRGMNTEAFF. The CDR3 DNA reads TGTGCCTCCGGGCACGGCCGGGGGATGAACACTGAAGCTTTCTTT.

CDR3 sequence (DNA): TGTGCCACCACCTGGGGGGACACCGGGGAGCTGTTTTTT. Protein sequence: CATTWGDTGELFF. The rearrangement uses TRBV24-1 and TRBJ2-2, with TRBD2 as a possible D gene (6 bases). The V end lost 8 bases, the J end lost 3 bases, and 9 bases lay between the germline ends. Germline V lookup: CDR1 KGHDR, CDR2 SFDVKD. This CDR3 is built from 13 residues.

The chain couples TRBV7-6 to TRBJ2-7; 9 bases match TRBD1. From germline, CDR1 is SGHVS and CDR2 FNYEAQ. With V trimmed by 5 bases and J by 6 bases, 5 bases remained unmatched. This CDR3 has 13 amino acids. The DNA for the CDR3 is TGTGCCAGCAGCATTGGGACAGGGCGCGAGCAGTACTTC. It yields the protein CASSIGTGREQYF.

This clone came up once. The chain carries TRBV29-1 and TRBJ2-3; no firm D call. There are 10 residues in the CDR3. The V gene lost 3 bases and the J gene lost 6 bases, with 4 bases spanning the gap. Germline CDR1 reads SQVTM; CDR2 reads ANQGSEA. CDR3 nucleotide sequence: TGCAGCGTTGATGAGGATACGCAGTATTTT. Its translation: CSVDEDTQYF.

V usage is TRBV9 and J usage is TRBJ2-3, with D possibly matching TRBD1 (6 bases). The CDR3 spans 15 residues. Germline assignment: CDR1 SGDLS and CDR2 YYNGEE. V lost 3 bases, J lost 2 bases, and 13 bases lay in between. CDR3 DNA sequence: TGTGCCAGCAGCGCCCGACAGGCTTTCACAGATACGCAGTATTTT. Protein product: CASSARQAFTDTQYF. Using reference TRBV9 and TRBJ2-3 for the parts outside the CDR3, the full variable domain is DSGVTQTPKHLITATGQRVTLRCSPRSGDLSVYWYQQSLDQGLQFLIQYYNGEERAKGNILERFSAQQFPDLHSELNLSSLELGDSALYFCASSARQAFTDTQYFGPGTRLTVL.

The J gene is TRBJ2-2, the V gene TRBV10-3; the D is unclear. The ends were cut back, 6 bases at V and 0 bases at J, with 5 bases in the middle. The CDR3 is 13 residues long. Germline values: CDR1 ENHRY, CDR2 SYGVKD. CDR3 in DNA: TGTGCCATCAGATCAGCGAACACCGGGGAGCTGTTTTTT. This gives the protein CAIRSANTGELFF.

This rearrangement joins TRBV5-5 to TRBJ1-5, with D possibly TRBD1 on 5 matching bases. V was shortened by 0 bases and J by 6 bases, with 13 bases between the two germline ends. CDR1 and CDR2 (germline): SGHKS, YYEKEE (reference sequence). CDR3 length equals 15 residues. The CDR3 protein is CASSLDQGWGQPQHF. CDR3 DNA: TGTGCCAGCAGCTTGGACCAGGGTTGGGGTCAGCCCCAGCATTTT.

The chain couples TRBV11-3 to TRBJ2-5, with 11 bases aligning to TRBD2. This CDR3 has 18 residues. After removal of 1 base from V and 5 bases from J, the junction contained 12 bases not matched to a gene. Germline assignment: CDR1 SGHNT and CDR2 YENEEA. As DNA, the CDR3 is TGTGCCAGCAGCTTAGGGGGGGTTAGCGGGAGGGCCCGGGAGACCCAGTACTTC. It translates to CASSLGGVSGRARETQYF.

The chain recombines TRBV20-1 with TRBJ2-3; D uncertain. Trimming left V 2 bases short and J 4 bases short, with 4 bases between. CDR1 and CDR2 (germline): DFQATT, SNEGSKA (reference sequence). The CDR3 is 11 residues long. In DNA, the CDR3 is TGCAGTGCTAGACGGGCAGATACGCAGTATTTT. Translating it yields CSARRADTQYF.

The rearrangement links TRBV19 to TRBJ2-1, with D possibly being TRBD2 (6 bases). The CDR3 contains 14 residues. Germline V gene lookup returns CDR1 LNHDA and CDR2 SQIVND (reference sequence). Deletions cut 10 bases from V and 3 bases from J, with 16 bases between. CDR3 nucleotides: TGTGCCACAAAACCTAGCGCCTTCTACAATGAGCAGTTCTTC. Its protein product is CATKPSAFYNEQFF.

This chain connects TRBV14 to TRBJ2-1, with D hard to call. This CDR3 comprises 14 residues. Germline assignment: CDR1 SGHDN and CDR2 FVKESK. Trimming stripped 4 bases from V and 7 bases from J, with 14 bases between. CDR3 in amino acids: CASSPHGFLNEQFF. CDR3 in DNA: TGTGCCAGCAGCCCCCACGGGTTTTTGAATGAGCAGTTCTTC.